Each of the 27 T cell receptor beta chains below was sequenced from the same sample in a study of shared clonotypes between healthy human individuals. Libraries were prepared by immunoSEQ multiplex PCR; TCRdb keeps only in-frame clonotypes and omits some of them. The sample has 650,000 to 700,000 clones; about 92% are singletons. Sequencing was done on a sample of memory CD8+ T cells from PBMCs. Subset in this sample: CD45RO+ cells pooled with CCR7-negative TemRA cells. Receptors were obtained from a man between 18 and 29 years old in good health. Some clones in this sample may be carry-over from other donors' samples.

This clone was seen once. The chain couples TRBV11-2 to TRBJ2-7; D remains unclear. With 5 bases removed from V and 3 bases from J, the gap between germline ends came to 11 bases. Germline V lookup: CDR1 SGHAT, CDR2 FQNNGV. The CDR3 contains 13 residues. CDR3 nucleotides: TGTGCCAGCAGCCCAACGTCCCGCTACGAGCAGTACTTC. The encoded protein is CASSPTSRYEQYF.

As concerns this clone: Other DNA sequences in the sample encode the same CDR3. The chain couples TRBV10-3 to TRBJ2-1, with 7 nucleotides matching TRBD1. Germline CDR1 is ENHRY and CDR2 is SYGVKD. The CDR3 extends over 12 amino acids. Unmatched junction bases numbered 0, after V lost 4 bases and J lost 6 bases. The CDR3 is CAISAGGNEQFF. The CDR3 DNA reads TGTGCCATCAGTGCAGGGGGCAATGAGCAGTTCTTC.

The chain employs TRBV10-3 and TRBJ1-5, with no clear D. Trimming cost V 3 bases and J 4 bases, with 13 bases left between them. Germline values: CDR1 ENHRY, CDR2 SYGVKD. The CDR3 is 15 amino acids. The CDR3 DNA reads TGTGCCATCAGTGACTTGGGCGGAACAAATCAGCCCCAGCATTTT. Protein product: CAISDLGGTNQPQHF.

V gene TRBV13 combines with J gene TRBJ1-2; a possible D gene is TRBD1 (6 bases). Trimming took 5 bases from V and 1 from J, leaving 14 bases between them. The CDR3 is 15 amino acids. Germline V gives CDR1 PRHDT, CDR2 FYEKMQ (reference sequence). The CDR3 reads CASSKPGDINYGYTF. CDR3 nucleotides: TGTGCCAGCAGCAAACCAGGGGACATTAACTATGGCTACACCTTC.

V gene TRBV27 combines with J gene TRBJ1-5; weak D call: TRBD1 (6 bases). V lost 7 bases and J lost 2, with 9 bases in between. CDR1 is MNHEY and CDR2 is SMNVEV in the germline V gene (reference sequence). This CDR3 contains 13 residues. The CDR3 spells CASKRQGNQPQHF. As DNA, the CDR3 is TGTGCCAGCAAAAGACAGGGCAATCAGCCCCAGCATTTT.

V is TRBV27 and J is TRBJ2-1; 10 bases map to TRBD2. CDR3 length: 13 residues. Unmatched junction bases numbered 4, after V lost 7 bases and J lost 7 bases. The V gene's germline CDR1 is MNHEY and CDR2 SMNVEV (reference sequence). The CDR3 DNA is TGTGCCAGCACTACGGGACTAGCGAATGAGCAGTTCTTC. Encoded protein: CASTTGLANEQFF.

This clone was seen a single time. This chain joins TRBV2 and TRBJ2-7, with 10 bases aligning to TRBD1. Germline V gene sequence: CDR1 SNHLY, CDR2 FYNNEI. Unmatched junction bases numbered 10, after V lost 2 bases and J lost 3 bases. The CDR3 is 17 amino acids. CDR3 nucleotides: TGTGCCAGCAGTGAAAGAACCGGGACAGGGGATAACTACGAGCAGTACTTC. Residues: CASSERTGTGDNYEQYF.

V and J are TRBV30 and TRBJ2-1, with 8 bases fitting TRBD2. V lost 2 bases, J lost 3 bases, and 12 bases stayed unmatched. Germline-derived CDR1 and CDR2 are GTSNPN and SVGIG (reference sequence). The CDR3 spans 17 residues. For the CDR3, the DNA is TGTGCCTGGAGTTTATCTTTTACTAGCGGCAGCTACAATGAGCAGTTCTTC. Translating gives CAWSLSFTSGSYNEQFF.

The chain uses TRBV5-5 and TRBJ1-2, with TRBD1 matching 7 bases. The CDR3 is 16 amino acids. Trimming took 3 bases from V and 3 from J; bases not matched to a gene: 11. Germline V gene sequence: CDR1 SGHKS, CDR2 YYEKEE (reference sequence). DNA of the CDR3: TGTGCCAGCAGCTCCATCCGGTGGGACAGACACTATGGCTACACCTTC. Its protein product is CASSSIRWDRHYGYTF. The whole variable domain, filled in from reference TRBV5-5 and TRBJ1-2, reads DAGVTQSPTHLIKTRGQQVTLRCSPISGHKSVSWYQQVLGQGPQFIFQYYEKEERGRGNFPDRFSARQFPNYSSELNVNALLLGDSALYLCASSSIRWDRHYGYTFGSGTRLTVV.

To note about this clone: The same CDR3 also results from other DNA sequences found in this sample. This chain connects TRBV27 to TRBJ2-7, with a weak D call TRBD2 (6 bases). Trimming removed 0 bases from V and 4 bases from J, with 10 bases in between. Germline V gene data show CDR1 as MNHEY and CDR2 as SMNVEV (reference sequence). There are 14 residues in the CDR3. The DNA of the CDR3 is TGTGCCAGCAGTTTATCGCGGGGACTTTACGAGCAGTACTTC. Translation: CASSLSRGLYEQYF.

The chain uses TRBV7-8 and TRBJ2-7, with TRBD1 identical over 7 bases. This CDR3 is 16 amino acids long. The V gene end was trimmed by 5 bases and the J gene end by 8 bases; junction bases not matched to a gene: 18. CDR1 SGHVS and CDR2 FQNEAQ come from the germline V gene. The CDR3 sequence is CASSSTDRDSLLKQYF. CDR3 DNA: TGTGCCAGCAGCAGCACAGACCGGGACAGTCTTCTCAAGCAGTACTTC.

J is TRBJ2-7 and V is TRBV7-9; 12 nucleotides align to TRBD2. V lost 3 bases to trimming and J lost 5 bases; unmatched junction nucleotides: 8. Germline values: CDR1 SEHNR, CDR2 FQNEAQ (reference sequence). This CDR3 comprises 16 residues. Here the CDR3 reads CASSFSRTSGTNEQYF. The CDR3, as DNA: TGTGCCAGCAGCTTTTCCCGGACTAGCGGGACGAACGAGCAGTACTTC.

This rearrangement joins TRBV19 to TRBJ1-1; 7 nucleotides match TRBD1. CDR3 size: 13 residues. The trim removed 10 bases at V and 4 bases at J, leaving 9 bases unmatched. Germline V gene sequence: CDR1 LNHDA, CDR2 SQIVND (reference sequence). The CDR3 reads CAIKTGWGTEAFF. The CDR3, as DNA: TGTGCCATCAAGACAGGGTGGGGCACTGAAGCTTTCTTT. Full variable domain (remainder filled in from reference TRBV19 and TRBJ1-1): DGGITQSPKYLFRKEGQNVTLSCEQNLNHDAMYWYRQDPGQGLRLIYYSQIVNDFQKGDIAEGYSVSREKKESFPLTVTSAQKNPTAFYLCAIKTGWGTEAFFGQGTRLTVV.

Note on this clone: Other DNA sequences in the same sample also yield this CDR3. The genes are TRBV7-6 and TRBJ2-5; no clear D. This CDR3 comprises 13 residues. V lost 2 bases, J lost 5 bases, and 9 bases lay in between. Germline CDR1 is SGHVS and CDR2 is FNYEAQ. CDR3 DNA: TGTGCCAGCAGCTTACGGCTGGGGGAGACCCAGTACTTC. It yields the protein CASSLRLGETQYF. Together with reference TRBV7-6 and TRBJ2-5, the CDR3 gives the full variable domain: GAGVSQSPRYKVTKRGQDVALRCDPISGHVSLYWYRQALGQGPEFLTYFNYEAQQDKSGLPNDRFSAERPEGSISTLTIQRTEQRDSAMYRCASSLRLGETQYFGPGTRLLVL.

The chain recombines TRBV19 with TRBJ2-7; tentatively, D is TRBD2 (5 bases). Trimming removed 1 base from V and 4 bases from J, with 17 bases in between. The germline V gene has CDR1 LNHDA and CDR2 SQIVND (reference sequence). This CDR3 is built from 16 residues. The CDR3 DNA is TGTGCCAGTAGTATAGTCGCAGCGGAGTGGCTTTACGAGCAGTACTTC. This codes for CASSIVAAEWLYEQYF.

This clone was recorded once. This rearrangement joins TRBV5-4 to TRBJ2-7, with 9 positions matching TRBD1. Trimming removed 2 bases from V and 1 base from J; junction bases left unmatched: 4. The CDR3 is 15 amino acids. Germline values: CDR1 SGHNT, CDR2 YYREEE (reference sequence). CDR3: CASSFWDRASYEQYF. CDR3 DNA sequence: TGTGCCAGCAGCTTCTGGGACAGGGCATCCTACGAGCAGTACTTC. Filled out from reference TRBV5-4 and TRBJ2-7, the complete variable domain reads ETGVTQSPTHLIKTRGQQVTLRCSSQSGHNTVSWYQQALGQGPQFIFQYYREEENGRGNFPPRFSGLQFPNYSSELNVNALELDDSALYLCASSFWDRASYEQYFGPGTRLTVT.

The J gene is TRBJ1-1, the V gene TRBV4-1; D gene unclear. Trimming pared 0 bases from V and 0 bases from J, leaving 8 bases between. The CDR3 extends over 15 amino acids. Germline CDR1 is MGHRA and CDR2 is YSYEKL. The CDR3 sequence: CASSQELLMNTEAFF. As DNA, the CDR3 is TGCGCCAGCAGCCAAGAATTGCTCATGAACACTGAAGCTTTCTTT.

The chain employs TRBV9 and TRBJ2-3, with TRBD2 identical over 11 bases. The V gene end was trimmed by 3 bases and the J gene end by 2 bases; junction bases not matched to a gene: 5. The CDR3 totals 16 residues. CDR1 is SGDLS and CDR2 is YYNGEE in the germline V gene. The CDR3 nucleotides read TGTGCCAGCAGCGAGAGTAGCGGGAGGGCCACAGATACGCAGTATTTT. It is translated as CASSESSGRATDTQYF.

V usage is TRBV25-1 and J usage is TRBJ2-1; D may correspond to TRBD1 or TRBD2 (5 bases each). CDR1 MGHDK and CDR2 SYGVNS come from the germline V gene. The CDR3 contains 17 residues. Between the trimmed V and J ends, which lost 1 base and 9 bases, there was a span of 22 bases. DNA for the CDR3: TGTGCCAGCAGTGAATCGTGGGGGACCCTAACGAGAGGTGAGCAGTTCTTC. It specifies CASSESWGTLTRGEQFF.

CDR3 DNA sequence: TGTGCCAGCACCATCTCGACAGGGGGCACTGAAGCTTTCTTT. Encoded protein: CASTISTGGTEAFF. This sequence joins TRBV9 and TRBJ1-1; 9 nucleotides match TRBD1. The germline V gene encodes CDR1 SGDLS and CDR2 YYNGEE. The CDR3 has 14 residues. V lost 6 bases, J lost 4 bases, and 7 bases stayed unmatched.

The chain uses TRBV27 and TRBJ2-5; TRBD2 aligns across 16 bases. This CDR3 contains 16 residues. CDR1 and CDR2 from the germline V gene are MNHEY and SMNVEV (reference sequence). V trimming: 4 bases; J trimming: 4 bases; junction bases outside the gene matches: 3. CDR3 nucleotides: TGTGCCAGCAGTTGGGGACTAGCGGGAGGGACAGAGACCCAGTACTTC. Protein sequence: CASSWGLAGGTETQYF.

This chain's CDR3 is CASSVEGTFNEKLFF. The CDR3 DNA reads TGTGCCAGCAGCGTAGAAGGGACGTTTAATGAAAAACTGTTTTTT. This chain uses TRBV9 with TRBJ1-4, with D tentatively TRBD1 (5 bases). CDR1 is SGDLS, CDR2 YYNGEE, per germline. The germline V and J ends were trimmed by 0 bases and 4 bases, with 10 bases remaining between them. The CDR3 runs to 15 residues.

This clone was recorded only once. The genes are TRBV5-8 and TRBJ2-3; D assignment may be TRBD1 or TRBD2 (7 bases each). The germline V and J ends were trimmed by 7 bases and 0 bases, with 15 bases remaining between them. The germline CDR1 and CDR2 sequences are SGHTS and YDEGEE. The CDR3 is 15 residues long. CDR3 in amino acids: CASGEGAASTDTQYF. The CDR3, as DNA: TGTGCCAGCGGGGAGGGGGCCGCTAGCACAGATACGCAGTATTTT. Combining the CDR3 with reference TRBV5-8 and TRBJ2-3 gives the whole variable domain EAGVTQSPTHLIKTRGQQATLRCSPISGHTSVYWYQQALGLGLQFLLWYDEGEERNRGNFPPRFSGRQFPNYSSELNVNALELEDSALYLCASGEGAASTDTQYFGPGTRLTVL.

V gene TRBV19 combines with J gene TRBJ2-5; D tentatively fits TRBD1 or TRBD2 (6 bases each). The CDR3 is made up of 15 amino acids. Germline V gene data show CDR1 as LNHDA and CDR2 as SQIVND (reference sequence). The V and J ends lost 10 bases and 5 bases respectively, with 23 bases between them. CDR3 sequence reads: CATISPPGAGETQYF. The CDR3 bases are TGTGCCACCATTTCCCCGCCGGGGGCAGGGGAGACCCAGTACTTC.

The rearrangement uses TRBV7-3 and TRBJ1-1; D call uncertain. V lost 4 bases and J 4 bases, leaving 10 bases between the germline ends. CDR1 SGHTA and CDR2 FQGTGA come from the germline V gene. The CDR3 is made up of 13 amino acids. The CDR3 loop reads CASSSTGATEAFF. The DNA of the CDR3 is TGTGCCAGCAGCTCCACCGGAGCCACTGAAGCTTTCTTT.

The rearrangement links TRBV7-3 to TRBJ2-5, with 7 positions matching TRBD1. With 1 base clipped from V and 5 bases from J, the junction kept 4 bases outside the gene matches. The CDR3 sequence is 14 residues long. Germline CDR1 and CDR2: SGHTA and FQGTGA. The CDR3 nucleotides are TGTGCCAGCAGCTTAATAGGGGGCTTCGAGACCCAGTACTTC. This sequence encodes CASSLIGGFETQYF. Variable domain in full (rest from reference TRBV7-3 and TRBJ2-5): GAGVSQTPSNKVTEKGKYVELRCDPISGHTALYWYRQSLGQGPEFLIYFQGTGAADDSGLPNDRFFAVRPEGSVSTLKIQRTERGDSAVYLCASSLIGGFETQYFGPGTRLLVL.

In nucleotides, the CDR3 is TGTGCCAGCAGTTTAACCAGGGGGGGCAATCAGCCCCAGCATTTT. It encodes CASSLTRGGNQPQHF. The chain uses TRBV27 and TRBJ1-5; 7 positions agree with TRBD1. Per the germline V gene, CDR1 is MNHEY and CDR2 is SMNVEV (reference sequence). There are 15 residues in the CDR3. V dropped 2 bases and J dropped 2; count of bases not matched to a gene: 3.